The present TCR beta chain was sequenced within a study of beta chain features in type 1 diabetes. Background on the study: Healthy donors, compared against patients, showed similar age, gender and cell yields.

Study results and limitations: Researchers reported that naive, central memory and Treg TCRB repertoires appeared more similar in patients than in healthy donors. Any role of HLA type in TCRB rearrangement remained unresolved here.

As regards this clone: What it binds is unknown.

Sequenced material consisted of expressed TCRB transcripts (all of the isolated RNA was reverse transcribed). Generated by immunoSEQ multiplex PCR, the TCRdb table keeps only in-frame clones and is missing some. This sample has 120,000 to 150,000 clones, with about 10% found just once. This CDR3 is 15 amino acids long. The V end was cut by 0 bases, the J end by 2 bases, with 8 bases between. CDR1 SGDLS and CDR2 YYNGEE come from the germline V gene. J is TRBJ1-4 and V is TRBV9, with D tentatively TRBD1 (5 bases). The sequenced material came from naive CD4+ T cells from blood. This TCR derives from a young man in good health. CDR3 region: CASSVGPGTNEKLFF. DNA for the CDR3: TGTGCCAGCAGCGTAGGGCCAGGGACTAATGAAAAACTGTTTTTT.